This T cell receptor beta chain was observed in a study of early T cells in non-severe SARS-CoV-2 infection. Study-wide background: Bulk RNA from unsorted whole blood was sequenced; chains were unpaired.

Study conclusions and caveats: VDJdb matching skewed toward anti-spike CD8 responses, missing private and CD4 specificities.

In this sample, this clonotype turned up many times. Its antigen is currently unknown. V was clipped by 2 bases and J by 10 bases, with 17 bases between them. CDR1 GTSNPN and CDR2 SVGIG come from the germline V gene (reference sequence). The CDR3 spans 13 residues. Individual cDNA molecules received unique molecular identifiers. TCRdb reanalysed the 5' RACE reads using MiXCR and keeps one entry per CDR3 protein. The sample holds some 98,000 distinct CDR3 sequences, roughly 17% seen once. Sequences were obtained from whole blood. The receptor was derived from an adult who was a healthcare worker with PCR-confirmed SARS-CoV-2 infection or an uninfected control (not recorded which). The chain recombines TRBV30 with TRBJ1-1; no firm D call. In DNA, the CDR3 is TGTGCCTGGAGTAACAATGTGGGGTCACGAGCTTTCTTT. Protein product: CAWSNNVGSRAFF. The whole variable domain, remainder taken from reference TRBV30 and TRBJ1-1, is SQTIHQWPATLVQPVGSPLSLECTVEGTSNPNLYWYRQAAGRGLQLLFYSVGIGQISSEVPQNLSASRPQDRQFILSSKKLLLSDSGFYLCAWSNNVGSRAFFGQGTRLTVV.